This TCR beta chain originates from a study of cytomegalovirus exposure and HLA in healthy donors. Study-wide results and limits: Most observed TCR sequences were rare, whereas some public TCRs were detected in many donors.

60 Vbeta and 13 Jbeta primers were used in PCR. Here immunoSEQ multiplex PCR was the method, and the copy in TCRdb shows in-frame clones only, minus some. The sample consists of around 67,000 clones, roughly nine tenths of them appearing once. Concerning this clone itself: Its specificity is not known.

Donors showed nominal health when sampled, although they likely had unrecorded immune exposures. This clonotype was obtained from a woman younger than 45 in good health and CMV-seropositive. The sample comprised PBMCs.

CDR3 coding DNA: TGTGCCAGCAGGACAGGGGTCATAAACAATCAGCCCCAGCATTTT. Amino acids: CASRTGVINNQPQHF. This chain uses TRBV2 with TRBJ1-5; 8 nucleotides agree with TRBD1. The CDR3 is 15 amino acids. Germline V gives CDR1 SNHLY, CDR2 FYNNEI. V lost 6 bases, J lost 3 bases, and 7 bases stayed unmatched.